This T cell receptor (beta chain) appears in the sequencing data of a study of blood T cell repertoires in COVID-19. Study information: The samples span acute and convalescent COVID-19 from the United States, Italy and Spain. From T cells, B-cell-depleted T cells, or PBMCs came the material, which was cDNA or gDNA.

The authors' processing: How many nucleated cells were present was estimated from reference gene primer amplification. Measured with immunoSEQ multiplex PCR; TCRdb has only the in-frame clones, and not every one. For V, J and clone size, that table is used; D and trimming come from the DNA. The data show hundreds of thousands of clones, with 83% seen just once and about 2.5% held by the top ten. The J segment lost 5 bases and the V segment lost 1 base, leaving 6 bases of the junction unmatched. The germline V gene has CDR1 GTSNPN and CDR2 SVGIG (reference sequence). There are 15 residues in the CDR3.

This chain connects TRBV30 to TRBJ1-5, with 9 bases fitting TRBD1. The sequence was obtained from a woman aged 40 to 50 with active or convalescent COVID-19. The sample comprised peripheral blood. CDR3 sequence (DNA): TGTGCCTGGAGTGCGTTGGGACAGGGTTATCAGCCCCAGCATTTT. It encodes CAWSALGQGYQPQHF. Full variable domain (rest looked up from reference TRBV30 and TRBJ1-5): SQTIHQWPATLVQPVGSPLSLECTVEGTSNPNLYWYRQAAGRGLQLLFYSVGIGQISSEVPQNLSASRPQDRQFILSSKKLLLSDSGFYLCAWSALGQGYQPQHFGDGTRLSIL.